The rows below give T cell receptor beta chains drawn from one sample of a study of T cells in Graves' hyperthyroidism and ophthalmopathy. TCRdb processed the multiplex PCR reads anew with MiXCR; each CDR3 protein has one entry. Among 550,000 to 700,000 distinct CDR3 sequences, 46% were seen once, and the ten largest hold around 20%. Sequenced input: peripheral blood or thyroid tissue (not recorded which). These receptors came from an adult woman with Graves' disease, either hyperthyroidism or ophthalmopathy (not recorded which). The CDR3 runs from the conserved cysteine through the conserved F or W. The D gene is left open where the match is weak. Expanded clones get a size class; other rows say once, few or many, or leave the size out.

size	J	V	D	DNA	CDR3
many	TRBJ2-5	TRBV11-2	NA	TGTGCCAGCAGCTCACAAATGGGACCCGGGGAGACCCAGTACTTC	CASSSQMGPGETQYF
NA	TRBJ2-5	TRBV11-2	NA	TGTGCCAGCAGCTCCGGGGGGCATCAAGAGACCCAGTACTTC	CASSSGGHQETQYF
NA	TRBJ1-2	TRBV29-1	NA	TGCAGCAGCTTAGTTACAGGCTATGGCTACACCTTC	CSSLVTGYGYTF
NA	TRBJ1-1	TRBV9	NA	TGTGCCAGCAGCGCCCAGGGCCAGGGGACTGAAGCTTTCTTT	CASSAQGQGTEAFF
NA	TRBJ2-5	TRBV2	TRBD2	TGTGCCAGCAGTGAAGCGCTAGCGGGAGTCGGAGAGACCCAGTACTTC	CASSEALAGVGETQYF
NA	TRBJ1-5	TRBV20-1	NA	TGCAGTGCTAGCCGGATGAGCGGGAGCGTTGAGTTACATAGCAATCAGCCCCAGCATTTT	CSASRMSGSVELHSNQPQHF
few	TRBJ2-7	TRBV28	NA	TGTGCCAGCAGCACGGACTGGCGCTACGAGCAGTACTTC	CASSTDWRYEQYF
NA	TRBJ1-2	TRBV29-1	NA	TGCAGCGTTGTTTTGGGGGGACGGGATCTCTATGGCTACACCTTC	CSVVLGGRDLYGYTF
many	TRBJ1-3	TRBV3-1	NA	TGTGCCAGCAGCTGGCCGGAGCGGGGAAACACCATATATTTT	CASSWPERGNTIYF
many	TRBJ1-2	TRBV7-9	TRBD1	TGTGCCAGCAGCTTTGACAGGGGGCTCGGCTACACCTTC	CASSFDRGLGYTF
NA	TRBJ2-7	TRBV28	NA	TGTGCCAGCAGTTTCTGGGCTGGCTCCTACGAGCAGTACTTC	CASSFWAGSYEQYF
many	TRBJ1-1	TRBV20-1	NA	TGCAGTGCGGAAGACCGCAGACAGACCGAAGCTTTCTTT	CSAEDRRQTEAFF
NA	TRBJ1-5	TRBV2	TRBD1	TGTGCCAGCATCCGAACAGGGGATCAGCCCCAGCATTTT	CASIRTGDQPQHF
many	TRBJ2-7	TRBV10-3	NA	TGTGCCATCAGTTTACAGGGTTTCGACGAGCAGTACTTC	CAISLQGFDEQYF
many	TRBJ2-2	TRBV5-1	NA	TGCGCCAGCAGCTTGGTTCCCAAGACTAGTGAGCTGTTTTTT	CASSLVPKTSELFF
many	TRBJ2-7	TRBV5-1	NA	TGCGCCAGCTTTGAGACCAAGGGACTGAAACCCTACGAGCAGTACTTC	CASFETKGLKPYEQYF